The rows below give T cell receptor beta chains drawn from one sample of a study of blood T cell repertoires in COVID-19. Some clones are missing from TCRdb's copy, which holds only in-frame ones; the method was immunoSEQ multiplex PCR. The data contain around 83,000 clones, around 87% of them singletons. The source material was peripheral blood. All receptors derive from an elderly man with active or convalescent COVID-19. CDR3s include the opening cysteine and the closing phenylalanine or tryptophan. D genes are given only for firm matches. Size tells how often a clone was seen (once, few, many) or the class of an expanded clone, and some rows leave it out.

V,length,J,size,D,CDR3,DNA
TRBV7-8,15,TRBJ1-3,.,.,CASSPGATRGNTIYF,TGTGCCAGCAGCCCTGGAGCGACCCGTGGAAACACCATATATTTT
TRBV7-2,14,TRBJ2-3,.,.,CASSPSTGTDTQYF,TGTGCCAGCAGCCCCTCAACGGGCACAGATACGCAGTATTTT
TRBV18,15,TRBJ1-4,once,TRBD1,CASSPGTATNEKLFF,TGTGCCAGCTCACCTGGGACAGCAACTAATGAAAAACTGTTTTTT
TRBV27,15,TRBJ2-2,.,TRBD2,CASSLLAANTGELFF,TGTGCCAGCAGTTTACTAGCGGCGAACACCGGGGAGCTGTTTTTT
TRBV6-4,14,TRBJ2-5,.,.,CASTTIQYWETQYF,TGTGCCAGCACAACCATACAGTATTGGGAGACCCAGTACTTC
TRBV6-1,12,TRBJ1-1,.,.,CASSDWNTEAFF,TGTGCCAGCAGCGACTGGAACACTGAAGCTTTCTTT
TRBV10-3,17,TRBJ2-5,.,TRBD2,CAISGGIAGVGGETQYF,TGTGCCATCAGTGGAGGTATAGCGGGAGTGGGTGGAGAGACCCAGTACTTC
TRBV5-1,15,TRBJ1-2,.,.,CASSLGVQPNYGYTF,TGCGCCAGCAGCTTGGGGGTACAGCCCAACTATGGCTACACCTTC
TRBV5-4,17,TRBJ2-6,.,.,CASSSGYLDSGANVLTF,TGTGCCAGCAGCTCAGGGTATTTGGACTCTGGGGCCAACGTCCTGACTTTC
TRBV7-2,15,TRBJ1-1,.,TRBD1,CASSLGGGQNTEAFF,TGTGCCAGCAGCTTAGGAGGGGGCCAGAACACTGAAGCTTTCTTT
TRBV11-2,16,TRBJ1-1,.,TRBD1,CASSLGQGAKNTEAFF,TGTGCCAGCAGCTTAGGGCAGGGGGCAAAGAACACTGAAGCTTTCTTT
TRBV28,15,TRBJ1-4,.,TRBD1,CASSPPTGGYEKLFF,TGTGCCAGCAGTCCCCCAACAGGGGGCTATGAAAAACTGTTTTTT
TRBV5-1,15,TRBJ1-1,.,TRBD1,CASSLAGQGSTEAFF,TGCGCCAGCAGCTTGGCCGGACAGGGAAGTACTGAAGCTTTCTTT
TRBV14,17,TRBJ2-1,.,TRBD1,CASSHYFGTGVRGEQFF,TGTGCCAGCAGCCACTACTTCGGGACAGGGGTGAGGGGTGAGCAGTTCTTC
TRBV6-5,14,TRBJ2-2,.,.,CASLVSEGTGELFF,TGTGCCAGCTTAGTCAGCGAGGGCACCGGGGAGCTGTTTTTT
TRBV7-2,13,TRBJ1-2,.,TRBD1,CASSLDRRDGYTF,TGTGCCAGCAGCTTGGACAGGAGAGATGGCTACACCTTC
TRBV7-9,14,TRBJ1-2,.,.,CASSLGTTDVGYTF,TGTGCCAGCAGCTTAGGGACAACTGACGTGGGCTACACCTTC
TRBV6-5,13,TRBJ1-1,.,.,CATSPAPGTEAFF,TGTGCCACTTCCCCAGCCCCGGGGACTGAAGCTTTCTTT
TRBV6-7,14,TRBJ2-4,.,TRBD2,CARRSSGGKNIQYF,TGTGCCCGACGATCTAGCGGGGGAAAAAACATTCAGTACTTC
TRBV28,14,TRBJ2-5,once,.,CASSLQDWQETQYF,TGTGCCAGCAGTTTACAGGACTGGCAAGAGACCCAGTACTTC
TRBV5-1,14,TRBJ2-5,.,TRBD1,CASSWGQRPETQYF,TGCGCCAGCAGCTGGGGACAGCGGCCTGAGACCCAGTACTTC
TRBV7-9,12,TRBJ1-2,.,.,CASSVQDYGYTF,TGTGCCAGCAGCGTACAGGACTATGGCTACACCTTC
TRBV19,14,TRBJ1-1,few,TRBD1,CASARQGTYLGAFF,TGTGCCAGTGCAAGACAGGGGACCTATTTGGGAGCTTTCTTT
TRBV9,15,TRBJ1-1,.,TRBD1,CASSVRGQANTEAFF,TGTGCCAGCAGCGTCCGCGGACAGGCGAACACTGAAGCTTTCTTT
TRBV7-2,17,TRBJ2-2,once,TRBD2,CASSPGLAGVDTGELFF,TGTGCCAGCAGCCCCGGACTAGCGGGAGTAGACACCGGGGAGCTGTTTTTT
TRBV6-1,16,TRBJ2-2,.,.,CASSEGHHLFTGELFF,TGTGCCAGCAGTGAAGGGCACCACCTGTTCACCGGGGAGCTGTTTTTT
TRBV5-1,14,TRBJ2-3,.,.,CASSFLQDTDTQYF,TGCGCCAGCAGCTTTCTTCAGGACACAGATACGCAGTATTTT
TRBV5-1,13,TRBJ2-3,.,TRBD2,CASSFSGMRTQYF,TGCGCCAGCAGCTTTAGCGGGATGCGAACGCAGTATTTT
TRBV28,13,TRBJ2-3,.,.,CASRDVRADTQYF,TGTGCCAGCCGCGACGTCCGGGCAGATACGCAGTATTTT
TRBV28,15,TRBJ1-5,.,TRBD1,CASGQGGLGNQPQHF,TGTGCCTCCGGACAGGGCGGTCTTGGCAATCAGCCCCAGCATTTT
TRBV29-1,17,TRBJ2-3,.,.,CSVEDYIGREATDTQYF,TGCAGCGTTGAAGATTATATCGGCAGGGAGGCCACAGATACGCAGTATTTT
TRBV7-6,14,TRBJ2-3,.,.,CASTGGHLGDTQYF,TGTGCCAGCACTGGCGGCCACCTCGGAGATACGCAGTATTTT
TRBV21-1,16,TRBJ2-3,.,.,CASSLGIGRAIDTQYF,TGTGCCAGCAGCCTGGGGATAGGCAGGGCCATAGATACGCAGTATTTT
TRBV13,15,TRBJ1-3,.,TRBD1,CASSFDRAAGNTIYF,TGTGCCAGCAGTTTCGACAGGGCGGCTGGAAACACCATATATTTT
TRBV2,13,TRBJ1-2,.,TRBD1,CASSEGQNYGYTF,TGTGCCAGCAGTGAGGGACAGAACTATGGCTACACCTTC
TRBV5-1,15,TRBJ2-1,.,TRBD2,CASSSGEQRNNEQFF,TGCGCCAGCAGTAGCGGGGAACAGAGGAACAATGAGCAGTTCTTC
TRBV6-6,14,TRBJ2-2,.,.,CASSTQGGTGELFF,TGTGCCAGCAGTACACAGGGTGGCACCGGGGAGCTGTTTTTT
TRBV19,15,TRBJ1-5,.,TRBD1,CASSITGTGTYPQHF,TGTGCCAGTAGTATAACCGGGACAGGGACCTACCCCCAGCATTTT
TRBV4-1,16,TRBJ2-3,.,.,CASSQEIVPSTDTQYF,TGCGCCAGCAGCCAAGAGATAGTCCCTAGCACAGATACGCAGTATTTT
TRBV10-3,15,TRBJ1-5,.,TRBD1,CAISEVHRTGQPQHF,TGTGCCATCAGTGAAGTCCATAGGACAGGTCAGCCCCAGCATTTT
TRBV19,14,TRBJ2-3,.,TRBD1,CASSMDRVVDTQYF,TGTGCCAGTAGTATGGACAGGGTAGTGGATACGCAGTATTTT
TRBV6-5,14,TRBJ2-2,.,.,CASSYSRVAGELFF,TGTGCCAGCAGTTACTCGCGTGTTGCCGGGGAGCTGTTTTTT
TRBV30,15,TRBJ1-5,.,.,CAWSVQADLNQPQHF,TGTGCCTGGAGTGTACAAGCGGACCTCAATCAGCCCCAGCATTTT
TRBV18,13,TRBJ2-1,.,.,CASSPPSSNEQFF,TGTGCCAGCTCACCGCCTAGTAGTAATGAGCAGTTCTTC
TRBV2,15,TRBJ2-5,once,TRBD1,CASRADRGLQETQYF,TGTGCCAGCAGGGCGGACAGGGGGTTACAAGAGACCCAGTACTTC
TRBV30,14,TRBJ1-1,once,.,CAWSVTRGGTEAFF,TGTGCCTGGAGTGTGACCAGGGGTGGCACTGAAGCTTTCTTT
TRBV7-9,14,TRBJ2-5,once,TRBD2,CASSLPGGRETQYF,TGTGCCAGCAGCTTACCGGGGGGGCGAGAGACCCAGTACTTC
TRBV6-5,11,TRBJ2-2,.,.,CASEDYGELFF,TGTGCCAGCGAAGACTACGGGGAGCTGTTTTTT
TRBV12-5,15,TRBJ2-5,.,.,CASGLVASGWETQYF,TGTGCTAGTGGTTTGGTAGCCTCAGGGTGGGAGACCCAGTACTTC
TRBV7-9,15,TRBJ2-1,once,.,CASSLVRGSYNEQFF,TGTGCCAGCAGCTTAGTCAGGGGTTCCTACAATGAGCAGTTCTTC
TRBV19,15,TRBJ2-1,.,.,CASTLGPSSYNEQFF,TGTGCCAGTACCCTAGGCCCCAGCTCCTACAATGAGCAGTTCTTC
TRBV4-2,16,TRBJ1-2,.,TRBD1,CASSQTDPGGGHGYTF,TGTGCCAGCAGCCAGACGGACCCAGGGGGCGGACATGGCTACACCTTC